This T cell receptor beta chain emerged from a study of blood T cells in healthy people across ages. Points from the study as a whole: The CMV status of each donor remained undetermined, and this could have confounded shifts in expanded clonotypes. Estimates of diversity drawn from one million T cells were considered underestimates. TCR beta diversity correlated strongly with naive T cell percentage. PBMCs left unsorted prevented a conclusive naive versus antigen-experienced comparison.

Then a second PCR, running about 6 to 12 cycles, was carried out with a sample-barcoded 5' primer and a J-beta primer mix. TCRdb passed the 5' RACE reads through MiXCR, listing each CDR3 protein once. This sample has roughly 650,000 distinct CDR3 sequences; about 30% occur once, and the top ten carry approximately 15%. Note on this clonotype: Its matching antigen is unknown.

The material sequenced was blood. The source of this sequence is a woman older than 75 in good health.

The CDR3 spells CASSLQGSLPSYEQYF. The CDR3 nucleotides are TGCGCCAGCAGCCTTCAGGGGAGCCTCCCATCCTACGAGCAGTACTTC. The chain has TRBV5-1 and TRBJ2-7; D might be TRBD1 (6 bases). V was clipped by 4 bases and J by 1 base, with 18 bases between them. This CDR3 comprises 16 residues. Per the germline V gene, CDR1 is SGHRS and CDR2 is YFSETQ. Full variable domain (outside the CDR3, taken from reference TRBV5-1 and TRBJ2-7): KAGVTQTPRYLIKTRGQQVTLSCSPISGHRSVSWYQQTPGQGLQFLFEYFSETQRNKGNFPGRFSGRQFSNSRSEMNVSTLELGDSALYLCASSLQGSLPSYEQYFGPGTRLTVT.